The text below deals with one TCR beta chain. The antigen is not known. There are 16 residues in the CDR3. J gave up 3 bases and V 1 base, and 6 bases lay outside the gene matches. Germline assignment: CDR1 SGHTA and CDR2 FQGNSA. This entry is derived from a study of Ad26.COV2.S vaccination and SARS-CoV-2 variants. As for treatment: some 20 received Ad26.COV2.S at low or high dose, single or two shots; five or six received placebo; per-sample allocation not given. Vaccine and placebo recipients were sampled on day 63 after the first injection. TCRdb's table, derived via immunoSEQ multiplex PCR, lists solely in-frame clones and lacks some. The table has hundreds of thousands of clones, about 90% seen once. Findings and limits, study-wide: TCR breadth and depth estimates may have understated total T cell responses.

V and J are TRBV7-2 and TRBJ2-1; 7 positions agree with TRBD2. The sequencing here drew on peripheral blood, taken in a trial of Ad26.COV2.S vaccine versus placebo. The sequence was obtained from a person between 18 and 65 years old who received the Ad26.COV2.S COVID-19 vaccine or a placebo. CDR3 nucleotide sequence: TGTGCCAGCAGCTTAGATGGTAGCGGGTACTACAATGAGCAGTTCTTC. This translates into CASSLDGSGYYNEQFF.